Each of the 7 T cell receptor beta chains below was sequenced from the same sample in a study of blood T cell repertoires in COVID-19 (dated by TCRdb to the early 2020s). Library generation was performed with the immunoSEQ multiplex PCR assay. TCRdb's version of the immuneACCESS table is confined to in-frame rearrangements and falls short of the full clone set. An unresolved V gene accounts for under half of the shortfall where checked; the remainder is of unknown origin. This sample comprises approximately 150,000 clones, 75% to 90% of them detected only once. The leading ten clones occupy approximately 10% of the sample. The sequencing input was peripheral blood. These receptors were taken from a man aged 60 to 69 with active or convalescent COVID-19.

DNA for the CDR3: TGTGCCACCCTAGCGGGGCCGCCCTCCTACGAGCAGTACTTC. Protein sequence: CATLAGPPSYEQYF. This rearrangement joins TRBV6-5 to TRBJ2-7, with TRBD2 matching over 9 bases. CDR1 and CDR2 from the germline V gene are MNHEY and SVGAGI. Germline trimming cut 10 bases from V and 0 bases from J; bases unmatched to any gene: 7. There are 14 residues in the CDR3.

This chain connects TRBV28 to TRBJ1-2; D gene ambiguous. The length of the CDR3 is 13 residues. The germline CDR1 and CDR2 sequences are MDHEN and SYDVKM. Trimming removed 6 bases at V and 2 bases at J, with 10 bases between. The CDR3 here is CASRSGLNYGYTF. The CDR3 nucleotides read TGTGCCAGCAGATCCGGACTGAACTATGGCTACACCTTC.

The chain links TRBV18 to TRBJ2-1; D gene ambiguous. CDR3 length equals 12 residues. Germline V gene data show CDR1 as KGHSH and CDR2 as LQKENI. Trimming removed 3 bases at V and 9 bases at J, with 9 bases between. The CDR3 DNA sequence: TGTGCCAGCTCACCGGGTCCGGGTGAGCAGTTCTTC. The encoded protein is CASSPGPGEQFF.

In the case of this clone: At one of its ends the junction is not consistent with the germline gene, which may arise from a read error. This chain uses TRBV2 with TRBJ1-1; D might be TRBD1 (6 bases). CDR1 SNHLY and CDR2 FYNNEI come from the germline V gene. This CDR3 is built from 14 residues. The CDR3 region is CASSEEVAGAKGVF. CDR3 coding DNA: TGTGCCAGCAGTGAAGAGGTGGCAGGGGCGAAGGGGGTCTTT.

For the CDR3, the DNA is TGCGCCAGCAGCTTCCCCGAGGCAGGGGGTATTGGCACAGATACGCAGTATTTT. Translated, it gives CASSFPEAGGIGTDTQYF. The chain carries TRBV5-1 and TRBJ2-3; 7 bases map to TRBD1. The CDR3 runs to 18 residues. The germline CDR1 and CDR2 sequences are SGHRS and YFSETQ. The V and J ends lost 2 bases and 1 base, in that order; junction bases with no gene match: 13. Full variable domain (outside the CDR3, taken from reference TRBV5-1 and TRBJ2-3): KAGVTQTPRYLIKTRGQQVTLSCSPISGHRSVSWYQQTPGQGLQFLFEYFSETQRNKGNFPGRFSGRQFSNSRSEMNVSTLELGDSALYLCASSFPEAGGIGTDTQYFGPGTRLTVL.

The chain recombines TRBV28 with TRBJ2-1, with D tentatively TRBD2 (7 bases). The CDR3 sequence is 16 residues long. The germline V gene has CDR1 MDHEN and CDR2 SYDVKM. Trimming took off 6 bases at V and 1 base at J, with 16 bases between the two ends. The CDR3 region has the DNA TGTGCCAGCAGGGGGGGCGGGAGATCATCCTACAATGAGCAGTTCTTC. Residues: CASRGGGRSSYNEQFF. The whole variable domain, remainder taken from reference TRBV28 and TRBJ2-1, is DVKVTQSSRYLVKRTGEKVFLECVQDMDHENMFWYRQDPGLGLRLIYFSYDVKMKEKGDIPEGYSVSREKKERFSLILESASTNQTSMYLCASRGGGRSSYNEQFFGPGTRLTVL.

This chain links TRBV19 with TRBJ1-3; maybe TRBD1 (6 bases). This CDR3 contains 14 residues. The V gene lost 7 bases and the J gene lost 0 bases, with 10 bases spanning the gap. Germline CDR1 is LNHDA and CDR2 is SQIVND (reference sequence). CDR3 sequence: CASTGQISGNTIYF. CDR3 nucleotides: TGTGCCAGTACCGGACAGATCTCTGGAAACACCATATATTTT.